Listed below are T cell receptor beta chains from one sample, sequenced in a study of blood T cell repertoires in COVID-19. Sequencing used immunoSEQ multiplex PCR; TCRdb keeps in-frame clones, though not all of them. The table has fewer than 350,000 clones, about nine tenths seen once. Specimen: PBMCs or T cells enriched from blood (not recorded which). All receptors derive from a man aged 55 to 70 who had recovered from COVID-19. CDR3s leave out the opening cysteine and the closing phenylalanine or tryptophan. Some rows mark clone size as missing; the rest say once, few, many or name a class of expanded clone.

v_call	clone_size	j_call	cdr3_aa
TRBV4-1	once	TRBJ2-7	ASSQDFTAAGVYEQY
TRBV19	once	TRBJ2-7	ASSSAGGISYEQY
TRBV4-1	once	TRBJ2-3	ASSQWGLAGADTQY
TRBV5-4	.	TRBJ2-3	ASSLAPTSGRDTQY
TRBV28	.	TRBJ2-3	ASSYQGAPGRKDTQY
TRBV7-2	once	TRBJ2-4	ASSFEGATKNIQY
TRBV6-1	.	TRBJ2-1	ASSEAGGSYNEQF
TRBV28	.	TRBJ1-1	ASSFWTENTEAF
TRBV19	.	TRBJ2-5	ASSRGLTSGIEETQY
TRBV11-2	.	TRBJ2-7	ASSSGPQPLKLYEQY
TRBV2	.	TRBJ2-5	APRDQLGRSAGGPEKTQY
TRBV5-6	.	TRBJ1-5	ASSRREQGDNQPQH
TRBV10-1	few	TRBJ1-1	ASSVETGALAF
TRBV7-9	.	TRBJ2-1	ASTLASGSIFYNEQF
TRBV5-1	.	TRBJ1-2	ASSLAGVNYGYT
TRBV10-2	.	TRBJ1-2	ASSEFGQNYGYT